One and the same sample provided the 32 T cell receptor beta chains below, sequenced in a study of human T cells and chemical hapten exposure. Described time point: pre-sensitization, week 0. Noted treatment: therapeutic diphenylcyclopropenone sensitization with weekly scalp DPC. MiXCR, run by TCRdb on the RACE reads, gives a single entry per CDR3 protein. The sample has approximately 260,000 distinct CDR3 sequences; approximately 8.6% are singletons. Sequencing used whole blood, obtained in connection with sensitization to the hapten diphenylcyclopropenone (DPC). Source of these receptors: a woman in her thirties or forties with alopecia areata. Some clones in this sample may be carry-over from other donors' samples.

This clonotype has ten or more counts. This chain connects TRBV2 to TRBJ1-1, with D unresolved. With 5 bases removed from V and 0 bases from J, the gap between germline ends came to 4 bases. The V gene's germline CDR1 is SNHLY and CDR2 FYNNEI. The CDR3 covers 12 residues. CDR3 DNA: TGTGCCAGCAGTCCCTTGAACACTGAAGCTTTCTTT. It encodes CASSPLNTEAFF.

There are many counts of this clonotype. The chain joins TRBV4-3 to TRBJ1-3; D remains unclear. This CDR3 has 15 amino acids. V was trimmed by 3 bases and J by 0 bases, leaving 9 bases between them. CDR1 LGHNA and CDR2 YSLEER come from the germline V gene. The CDR3 DNA reads TGCGCCAGCAGCCAGAGGCACGGCTCTGGAAACACCATATATTTT. The encoded protein is CASSQRHGSGNTIYF.

The chain recombines TRBV9 with TRBJ2-7; 7 nucleotides match TRBD1. The CDR3 totals 14 residues. The trim removed 4 bases at V and 3 bases at J, leaving 7 bases unmatched. Germline V gene lookup returns CDR1 SGDLS and CDR2 YYNGEE. The CDR3 sequence is CASSPRQGNYEQYF. CDR3 sequence (DNA): TGTGCCAGCAGCCCTCGACAGGGTAACTACGAGCAGTACTTC.

This clonotype was observed a few times. The V gene is TRBV15, the J gene TRBJ1-5, with a possible D match to TRBD1 (6 bases). Germline V CDR1 and CDR2: LNHNV, YYDKDF (reference sequence). The CDR3 covers 15 residues. Trimming shortened V by 1 base and J by 4 bases, and 11 bases separated the two germline ends. CDR3 residues: CATSRVSGENQPQHF. DNA for the CDR3: TGTGCCACCAGCAGAGTGTCAGGGGAGAATCAGCCCCAGCATTTT.

Only one count was recorded for this clonotype. The chain recombines TRBV6-6 with TRBJ1-6, with TRBD1 as a possible D gene (6 bases). The CDR3 is 15 residues long. Germline values: CDR1 MNHNY, CDR2 SVGAGI (reference sequence). The V end was cut by 2 bases, the J end by 5 bases, with 10 bases between. CDR3 region: CASSYGTPDNSPLHF. The CDR3 nucleotides read TGTGCCAGCAGTTACGGGACACCTGATAATTCACCCCTCCACTTT.

In its sample, this clonotype was seen a few times. V and J are TRBV4-3 and TRBJ1-1; TRBD1 is a possible D gene (5 bases). The length of the CDR3 is 14 residues. Trimming pared 4 bases from V and 1 base from J, leaving 10 bases between. The V gene's germline CDR1 is LGHNA and CDR2 YSLEER. The CDR3 sequence is CASSRQTANTEAFF. DNA for the CDR3: TGCGCCAGCAGCCGACAGACAGCGAACACTGAAGCTTTCTTT.

This chain uses TRBV10-3 with TRBJ2-3, with 8 bases lining up with TRBD1. The germline V gene has CDR1 ENHRY and CDR2 SYGVKD. The trim removed 7 bases at V and 4 bases at J, leaving 4 bases unmatched. The CDR3 extends over 13 amino acids. The CDR3 sequence is CAINSGQADTQYF. Here the CDR3 DNA reads TGTGCCATCAACTCGGGACAGGCAGATACGCAGTATTTT.

This clonotype was found many times. The genes are TRBV20-1 and TRBJ1-2; a possible D gene is TRBD1 (5 bases). In germline, CDR1 is DFQATT, CDR2 SNEGSKA (reference sequence). The length of the CDR3 is 12 residues. CDR3 in amino acids: CIMVGTDYGYTF. CDR3 bases: TGCATCATGGTAGGGACGGACTATGGCTACACCTTC.

This clonotype was found a few times. The chain uses TRBV10-3 and TRBJ1-2, with D maybe TRBD1 (5 bases). Deletions cut 4 bases from V and 4 bases from J, with 16 bases between. Germline V gene sequence: CDR1 ENHRY, CDR2 SYGVKD. This CDR3 comprises 15 residues. Here the CDR3 reads CAISGGPEGRYGYTF. For the CDR3, the DNA is TGTGCCATCAGTGGGGGCCCCGAAGGGCGCTATGGCTACACCTTC.

The CDR3 nucleotides are TGTGCCAGCAGCGTAGGGAGTTTTGGCTCCTACGAGCAGTACTTC. Protein product: CASSVGSFGSYEQYF. This chain joins TRBV9 and TRBJ2-7; D is uncertain. CDR1 SGDLS and CDR2 YYNGEE come from the germline V gene. Trimming left V 0 bases short and J 0 bases short, with 10 bases between. The CDR3 has 15 amino acids.

The sample holds many counts of this clonotype. The J gene is TRBJ2-7, the V gene TRBV20-1, with 8 nucleotides matching TRBD2. CDR1 is DFQATT, CDR2 SNEGSKA, per germline (reference sequence). The CDR3 spans 18 residues. V was pared by 6 bases and J by 0 bases, with 19 bases of the junction left unmatched. This chain's CDR3 is CSAFALESGGRNSYEQYF. DNA for the CDR3: TGCAGTGCGTTTGCGTTGGAGAGCGGGGGCCGCAACTCCTACGAGCAGTACTTC.

The sample holds many counts of this clonotype. V is TRBV29-1 and J is TRBJ2-4; D is unresolved. V lost 3 bases, J lost 0 bases, and 6 bases lay in between. This CDR3 spans 13 amino acids. CDR1 is SQVTM and CDR2 is ANQGSEA in the germline V gene. CDR3 DNA sequence: TGCAGCGTTGAGACGGGAGCCAAAAACATTCAGTACTTC. It encodes CSVETGAKNIQYF. Full variable domain (remainder filled in from reference TRBV29-1 and TRBJ2-4): SAVISQKPSRDICQRGTSLTIQCQVDSQVTMMFWYRQQPGQSLTLIATANQGSEATYESGFVIDKFPISRPNLTFSTLTVSNMSPEDSSIYLCSVETGAKNIQYFGAGTRLSVL.

In this sample, this clonotype turned up a few times. V gene TRBV24-1 combines with J gene TRBJ1-5; tentative D call: TRBD1 (5 bases). V lost 5 bases, J lost 0 bases, and 7 bases lay in between. CDR3 length: 14 residues. Germline CDR1 and CDR2: KGHDR and SFDVKD. As DNA, the CDR3 is TGTGCCACCAGTGCTGGGGGTAGCAATCAGCCCCAGCATTTT. Encoded protein: CATSAGGSNQPQHF.

In its sample, this clonotype was seen many times. V is TRBV20-1 and J is TRBJ1-1; D gene unclear. Trimming removed 5 bases at V and 5 bases at J, with 9 bases between. This CDR3 comprises 11 residues. Per germline, CDR1 DFQATT and CDR2 SNEGSKA (reference sequence). CDR3 residues: CSAPGVTEAFF. The CDR3 DNA reads as TGCAGTGCTCCGGGAGTTACTGAAGCTTTCTTT.

The J gene is TRBJ2-3, the V gene TRBV7-8, with 10 bases aligning to TRBD2. The CDR3 runs 16 residues. Germline loops: CDR1 SGHVS, CDR2 FQNEAQ. J gave up 1 base and V 5 bases, and 6 bases lay outside the gene matches. CDR3 sequence reads: CASSPGTSVRTDTQYF. Written as DNA, the CDR3 is TGTGCCAGCAGCCCGGGGACTAGCGTCCGCACAGATACGCAGTATTTT.

About this clonotype itself: Given a much more abundant clone one base away, this may be a read error. The chain is built from TRBV7-2 and TRBJ1-6, with D unresolved. The CDR3 totals 15 residues. Germline V gives CDR1 SGHTA, CDR2 FQGNSA. DNA of the CDR3: TGTGCCAGCAGCTTAGAGAGCAGACCTTATTCACCCCTCCGCTTT. Translation gives CASSLESRPYSPLRF.

This clonotype occurred many times. This chain connects TRBV4-1 to TRBJ2-5; tentatively, D is TRBD1 or TRBD2 (6 bases each). The V gene lost 0 bases and the J gene lost 4 bases, with 21 bases spanning the gap. CDR1 is MGHRA and CDR2 is YSYEKL in the germline V gene. The CDR3 contains 18 residues. CDR3 bases: TGCGCCAGCAGCCAAGATTTTTCGGGGGCGCCCTCGGGAGAGACCCAGTACTTC. Its protein is CASSQDFSGAPSGETQYF.

This chain links TRBV18 with TRBJ1-6, with 10 positions matching TRBD1. CDR3 length equals 15 residues. Looked up from germline, CDR1 is KGHSH and CDR2 is LQKENI. The J segment lost 7 bases and the V segment lost 0 bases, leaving 0 bases of the junction unmatched. The CDR3 reads CASSPPGQGNSPLHF. CDR3 DNA: TGTGCCAGCTCACCACCGGGACAGGGGAATTCACCCCTCCACTTT. The full variable domain, with the rest looked up from reference TRBV18 and TRBJ1-6, is NAGVMQNPRHLVRRRGQEARLRCSPMKGHSHVYWYRQLPEEGLKFMVYLQKENIIDESGMPKERFSAEFPKEGPSILRIQQVVRGDSAAYFCASSPPGQGNSPLHFGNGTRLTVT.

This clonotype occurred many times. V usage is TRBV11-2 and J usage is TRBJ1-3; D gene unclear. With 2 bases removed from V and 0 bases from J, the gap between germline ends came to 8 bases. The CDR3 spans 15 residues. Per germline, CDR1 SGHAT and CDR2 FQNNGV. The CDR3 loop reads CASSLRRDSGNTIYF. The CDR3 DNA reads as TGTGCCAGCAGCTTACGGCGCGACTCTGGAAACACCATATATTTT.

The sample holds many counts of this clonotype. The chain carries TRBV4-2 and TRBJ2-6, with 9 positions matching TRBD1. Germline V gene lookup returns CDR1 LGHNA and CDR2 YNFKEQ. J was trimmed by 3 bases and V by 4 bases; bases with no gene match: 16. This CDR3 has 20 residues. The chain's CDR3 is CASSPQPLQGAGGGANVLTF. In DNA, the CDR3 is TGTGCCAGCAGCCCTCAACCCTTACAGGGGGCTGGAGGTGGGGCCAACGTCCTGACTTTC.

The rearrangement joins TRBV12-3 or TRBV12-4 to TRBJ2-1; D possibly corresponds to TRBD1 (5 bases). Trimming took 3 bases from V and 5 from J, leaving 11 bases between them. The CDR3 spans 14 residues. Here the CDR3 DNA reads TGTGCCAGCAGTTTCAGGGTAATAGACAATGAGCAGTTCTTC. Its protein product is CASSFRVIDNEQFF.

This clonotype is a singleton in its sample. In nucleotides, the CDR3 is TGTGCCAGCAGCCAAACCACTTCACCCCTCCACTTT. As protein: CASSQTTSPLHF. The V call is TRBV3-1, the J call TRBJ1-6; D gene uncertain. The V gene lost 2 bases and the J gene lost 9 bases, with 5 bases spanning the gap. Germline V gene sequence: CDR1 LGHDT, CDR2 YNNKEL (reference sequence). The CDR3 covers 12 residues. Filled out from reference TRBV3-1 and TRBJ1-6, the complete variable domain reads DTAVSQTPKYLVTQMGNDKSIKCEQNLGHDTMYWYKQDSKKFLKIMFSYNNKELIINETVPNRFSPKSPDKAHLNLHINSLELGDSAVYFCASSQTTSPLHFGNGTRLTVT.

In its sample, this clonotype was seen a few times. The chain carries TRBV3-1 and TRBJ2-2; a weak D match, TRBD2 (5 bases). Germline V CDR1 and CDR2: LGHDT, YNNKEL (reference sequence). Trimming left V 0 bases short and J 2 bases short, with 10 bases between. This CDR3 has 16 residues. For the CDR3, the DNA is TGTGCCAGCAGCCAAGATTTCGGGATCAACACCGGGGAGCTGTTTTTT. It specifies CASSQDFGINTGELFF. The entire variable domain, with the rest obtained from reference TRBV3-1 and TRBJ2-2, is as follows: DTAVSQTPKYLVTQMGNDKSIKCEQNLGHDTMYWYKQDSKKFLKIMFSYNNKELIINETVPNRFSPKSPDKAHLNLHINSLELGDSAVYFCASSQDFGINTGELFFGEGSRLTVL.

The table lists this clonotype with many counts. The chain employs TRBV19 and TRBJ1-5; 8 bases match TRBD1. CDR3 length: 14 residues. With V trimmed by 6 bases and J by 6 bases, 7 bases remained unmatched. Germline V gives CDR1 LNHDA, CDR2 SQIVND (reference sequence). The CDR3 here is CASSIQGGGQPQHF. CDR3 nucleotide sequence: TGTGCCAGTAGCATACAGGGGGGAGGTCAGCCCCAGCATTTT.

This sequence joins TRBV3-1 and TRBJ2-7; 11 bases are shared with TRBD2. V gave up 6 bases and J gave up 4 bases; unmatched junction bases: 5. Germline-derived CDR1 and CDR2 are LGHDT and YNNKEL (reference sequence). The CDR3 has 14 amino acids. The CDR3 nucleotides are TGTGCCAGCAGTCTAGCGGGAGGAGAATACGAGCAGTACTTC. This translates into CASSLAGGEYEQYF.

The chain carries TRBV29-1 and TRBJ2-4, with 7 bases lining up with TRBD1. Per the germline V gene, CDR1 is SQVTM and CDR2 is ANQGSEA. This CDR3 contains 13 residues. The J segment lost 6 bases and the V segment lost 7 bases, leaving 9 bases of the junction unmatched. The CDR3: CSGRQGAGNIQYF. CDR3 in DNA: TGCAGCGGAAGACAGGGTGCGGGAAACATTCAGTACTTC.

This clonotype was picked up many times. The chain combines TRBV29-1 with TRBJ2-3, with D possibly matching TRBD1 (5 bases). Germline V CDR1 and CDR2: SQVTM, ANQGSEA. CDR3 length: 14 residues. The ends were cut back, 6 bases at V and 0 bases at J, with 13 bases in the middle. The CDR3 DNA sequence: TGCAGCGTCCGCCAGGGTCCTAGCACAGATACGCAGTATTTT. The encoded protein is CSVRQGPSTDTQYF.

The rearrangement uses TRBV28 and TRBJ2-7, with D tentatively TRBD2 (6 bases). The germline gives CDR1 MDHEN, CDR2 SYDVKM. The CDR3 has 15 amino acids. Trimming shortened V by 1 base and J by 6 bases, and 16 bases separated the two germline ends. CDR3 in amino acids: CASSLFTGDRGEQYF. CDR3 bases: TGTGCCAGCAGTTTATTTACGGGGGACCGCGGCGAGCAGTACTTC. The full variable domain, rest sourced from reference TRBV28 and TRBJ2-7, is DVKVTQSSRYLVKRTGEKVFLECVQDMDHENMFWYRQDPGLGLRLIYFSYDVKMKEKGDIPEGYSVSREKKERFSLILESASTNQTSMYLCASSLFTGDRGEQYFGPGTRLTVT.

The chain recombines TRBV20-1 with TRBJ1-1, with TRBD1 identical over 11 bases. The CDR3 length is 13 residues. Germline values: CDR1 DFQATT, CDR2 SNEGSKA (reference sequence). Trimming cost V 4 bases and J 6 bases; bases outside gene matches: 4. The CDR3 DNA is TGCAGTGCTACCGGGACAGGGGGACCTGAAGCTTTCTTT. It encodes CSATGTGGPEAFF.

This clonotype was counted between two and nine times. The rearrangement joins TRBV9 to TRBJ2-7, with D perhaps matching TRBD1 (6 bases). The CDR3 runs to 15 residues. Germline V CDR1 and CDR2: SGDLS, YYNGEE. Trimming stripped 2 bases from V and 2 bases from J, with 14 bases between. CDR3 sequence: CASSVSGQSTYEQYF. The CDR3 DNA sequence: TGTGCCAGCAGCGTGTCCGGACAGAGTACCTACGAGCAGTACTTC.

This clonotype was recorded a few times. The CDR3: CASSPGGTITYEQYF. The CDR3 coding sequence is TGTGCCAGCAGTCCCGGCGGGACTATTACTTACGAGCAGTACTTC. The chain employs TRBV7-2 and TRBJ2-7; TRBD2 matches at 7 bases. The length of the CDR3 is 15 residues. V lost 6 bases, J lost 4 bases, and 12 bases stayed unmatched. The germline V gene encodes CDR1 SGHTA and CDR2 FQGNSA.

This clonotype occurred many times. The chain recombines TRBV11-1 with TRBJ2-2, with a weak D call TRBD2 (7 bases). The CDR3 is 17 amino acids. Germline V gene data show CDR1 as SGHAT and CDR2 as FQDESV (reference sequence). V was cut by 6 bases and J by 2 bases, with 19 bases left in between. CDR3 residues: CASRRRGGGFNTGELFF. CDR3 in DNA: TGTGCCAGCAGACGTCGCGGGGGCGGTTTTAACACCGGGGAGCTGTTTTTT.